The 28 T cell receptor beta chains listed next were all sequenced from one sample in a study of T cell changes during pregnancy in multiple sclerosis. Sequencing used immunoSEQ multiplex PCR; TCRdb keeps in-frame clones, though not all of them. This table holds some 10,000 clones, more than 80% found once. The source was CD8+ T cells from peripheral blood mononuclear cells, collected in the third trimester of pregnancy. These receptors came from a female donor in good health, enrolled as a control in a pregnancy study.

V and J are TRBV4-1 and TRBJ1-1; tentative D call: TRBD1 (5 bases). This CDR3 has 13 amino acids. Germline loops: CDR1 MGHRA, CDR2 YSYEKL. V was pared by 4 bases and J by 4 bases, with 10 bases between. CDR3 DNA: TGCGCCAGCAGCCTAAGTAGGGGCACTGAAGCTTTCTTT. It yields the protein CASSLSRGTEAFF.

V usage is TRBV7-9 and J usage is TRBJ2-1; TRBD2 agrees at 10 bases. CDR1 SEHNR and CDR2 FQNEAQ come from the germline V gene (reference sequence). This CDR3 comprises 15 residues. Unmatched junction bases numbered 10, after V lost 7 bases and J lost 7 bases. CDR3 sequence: CASIKTEAGGNEQFF. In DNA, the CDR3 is TGTGCCAGCATCAAGACGGAAGCGGGGGGGAATGAGCAGTTCTTC. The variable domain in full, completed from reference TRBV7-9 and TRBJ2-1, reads DTGVSQNPRHKITKRGQNVTFRCDPISEHNRLYWYRQTLGQGPEFLTYFQNEAQLEKSRLLSDRFSAERPKGSFSTLEIQRTEQGDSAMYLCASIKTEAGGNEQFFGPGTRLTVL.

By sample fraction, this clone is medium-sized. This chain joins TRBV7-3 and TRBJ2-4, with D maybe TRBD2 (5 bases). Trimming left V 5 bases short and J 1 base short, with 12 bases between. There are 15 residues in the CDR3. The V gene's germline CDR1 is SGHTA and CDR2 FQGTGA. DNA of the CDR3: TGTGCCAGCAGCCCTGGGCCGGGGGCCAAAAACATTCAGTACTTC. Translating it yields CASSPGPGAKNIQYF.

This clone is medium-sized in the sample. This CDR3 is CASDPAAGYNSPLHF. The CDR3 DNA follows: TGTGCCAGTGACCCGGCGGCGGGCTATAATTCACCCCTCCACTTT. The J gene is TRBJ1-6, the V gene TRBV6-6; no firm D call. V dropped 9 bases and J dropped 3 bases, with 15 bases sitting between them. Germline loops: CDR1 MNHNY, CDR2 SVGAGI (reference sequence). The CDR3 runs to 15 residues.

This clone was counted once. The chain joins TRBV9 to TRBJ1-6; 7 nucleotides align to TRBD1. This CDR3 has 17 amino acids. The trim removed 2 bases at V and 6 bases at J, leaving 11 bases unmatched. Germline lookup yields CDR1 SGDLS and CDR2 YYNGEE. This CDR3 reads CASSVEEDRVSNSPLHF. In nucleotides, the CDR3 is TGTGCCAGCAGCGTGGAGGAAGACAGGGTATCTAATTCACCCCTCCACTTT. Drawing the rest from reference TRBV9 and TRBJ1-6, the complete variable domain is DSGVTQTPKHLITATGQRVTLRCSPRSGDLSVYWYQQSLDQGLQFLIQYYNGEERAKGNILERFSAQQFPDLHSELNLSSLELGDSALYFCASSVEEDRVSNSPLHFGNGTRLTVT.

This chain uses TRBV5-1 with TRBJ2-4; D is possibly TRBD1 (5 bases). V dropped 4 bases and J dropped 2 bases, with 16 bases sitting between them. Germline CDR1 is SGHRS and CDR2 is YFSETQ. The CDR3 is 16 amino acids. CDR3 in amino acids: CASSTDSIFTKNIQYF. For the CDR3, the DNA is TGCGCCAGCAGCACCGACAGTATTTTTACCAAAAACATTCAGTACTTC.

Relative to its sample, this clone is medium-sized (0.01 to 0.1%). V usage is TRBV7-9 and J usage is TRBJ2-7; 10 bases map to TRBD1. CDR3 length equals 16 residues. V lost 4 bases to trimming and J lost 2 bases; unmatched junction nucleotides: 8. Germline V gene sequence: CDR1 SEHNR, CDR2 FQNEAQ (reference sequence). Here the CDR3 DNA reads TGTGCCAGCAGCTCTATCTCGGGACAGGGGACCTACGAGCAGTACTTC. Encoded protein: CASSSISGQGTYEQYF.

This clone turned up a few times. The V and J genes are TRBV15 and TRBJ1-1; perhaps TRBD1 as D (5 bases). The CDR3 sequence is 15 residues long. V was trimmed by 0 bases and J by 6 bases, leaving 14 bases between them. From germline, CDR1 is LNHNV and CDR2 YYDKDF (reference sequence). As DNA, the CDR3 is TGTGCCACCAGCAGAGATCAAGCAGGGCCTTCTGAAGCTTTCTTT. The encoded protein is CATSRDQAGPSEAFF.

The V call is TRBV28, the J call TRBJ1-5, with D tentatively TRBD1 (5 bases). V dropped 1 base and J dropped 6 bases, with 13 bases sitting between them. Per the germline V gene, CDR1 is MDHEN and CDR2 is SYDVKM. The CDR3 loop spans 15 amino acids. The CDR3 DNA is TGTGCCAGCAGTTTATTGGGACTCTTCCGTCAGCCCCAGCATTTT. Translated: CASSLLGLFRQPQHF.

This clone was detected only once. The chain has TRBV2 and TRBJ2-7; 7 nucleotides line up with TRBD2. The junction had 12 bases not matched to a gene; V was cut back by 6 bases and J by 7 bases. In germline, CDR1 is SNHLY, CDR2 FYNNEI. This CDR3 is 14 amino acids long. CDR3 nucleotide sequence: TGTGCCAGCAGCCCCCCAGGTGGGGGGGAGGAGCAGTACTTC. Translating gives CASSPPGGGEEQYF.

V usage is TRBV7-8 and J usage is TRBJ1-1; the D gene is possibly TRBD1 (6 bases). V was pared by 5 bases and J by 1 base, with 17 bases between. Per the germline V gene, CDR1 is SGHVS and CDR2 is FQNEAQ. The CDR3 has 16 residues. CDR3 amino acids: CASSPSLRGKNTEAFF. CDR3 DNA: TGTGCCAGCAGCCCCTCTCTCAGGGGAAAGAACACTGAAGCTTTCTTT. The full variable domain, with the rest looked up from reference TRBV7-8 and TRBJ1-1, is GAGVSQSPRYKVAKRGQDVALRCDPISGHVSLFWYQQALGQGPEFLTYFQNEAQLDKSGLPSDRFFAERPEGSVSTLKIQRTQQEDSAVYLCASSPSLRGKNTEAFFGQGTRLTVV.

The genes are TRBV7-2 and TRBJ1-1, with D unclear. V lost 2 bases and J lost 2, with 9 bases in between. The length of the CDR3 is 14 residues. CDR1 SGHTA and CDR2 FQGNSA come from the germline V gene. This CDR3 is CASSLLPLNTEAFF. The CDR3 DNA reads TGTGCCAGCAGCTTACTTCCACTTAACACTGAAGCTTTCTTT. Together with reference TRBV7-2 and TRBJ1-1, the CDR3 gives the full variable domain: GAGVSQSPSNKVTEKGKDVELRCDPISGHTALYWYRQSLGQGLEFLIYFQGNSAPDKSGLPSDRFSAERTGGSVSTLTIQRTQQEDSAVYLCASSLLPLNTEAFFGQGTRLTVV.

CDR3 region: CASSLAQGGDGYTF. In DNA, the CDR3 is TGTGCCAGCAGCTTAGCACAGGGGGGGGATGGCTACACCTTC. The chain links TRBV7-2 to TRBJ1-2; TRBD1 matches at 8 bases. The CDR3 has 14 amino acids. V trimming: 0 bases; J trimming: 6 bases; junction bases outside the gene matches: 3. The germline V gene has CDR1 SGHTA and CDR2 FQGNSA.

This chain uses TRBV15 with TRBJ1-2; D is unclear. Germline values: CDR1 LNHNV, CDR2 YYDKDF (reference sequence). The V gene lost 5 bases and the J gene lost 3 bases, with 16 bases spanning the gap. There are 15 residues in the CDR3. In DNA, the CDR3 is TGTGCCACCAGCGGATCTCGGGGTTTCGACTATGGCTACACCTTC. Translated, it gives CATSGSRGFDYGYTF.

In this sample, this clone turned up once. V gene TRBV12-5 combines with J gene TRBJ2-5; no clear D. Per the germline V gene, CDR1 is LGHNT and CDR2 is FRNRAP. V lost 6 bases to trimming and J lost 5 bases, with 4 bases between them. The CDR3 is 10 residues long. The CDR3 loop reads CASGVETQYF. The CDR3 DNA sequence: TGTGCTAGTGGCGTCGAGACCCAGTACTTC.

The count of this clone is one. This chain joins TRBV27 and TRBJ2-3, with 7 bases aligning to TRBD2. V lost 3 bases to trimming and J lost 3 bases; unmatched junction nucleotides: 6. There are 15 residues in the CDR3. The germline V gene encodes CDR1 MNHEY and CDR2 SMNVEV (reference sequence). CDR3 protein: CASSFRGSGTDTQYF. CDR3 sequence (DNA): TGTGCCAGCAGTTTTCGCGGGAGTGGGACAGATACGCAGTATTTT.

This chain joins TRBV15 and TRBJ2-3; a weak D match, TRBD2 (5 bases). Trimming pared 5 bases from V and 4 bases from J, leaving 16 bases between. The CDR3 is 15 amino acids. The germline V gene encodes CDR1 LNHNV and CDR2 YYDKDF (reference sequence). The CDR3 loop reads CATSSTGGSPDTQYF. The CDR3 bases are TGTGCCACCAGCTCAACTGGAGGCTCCCCAGATACGCAGTATTTT.

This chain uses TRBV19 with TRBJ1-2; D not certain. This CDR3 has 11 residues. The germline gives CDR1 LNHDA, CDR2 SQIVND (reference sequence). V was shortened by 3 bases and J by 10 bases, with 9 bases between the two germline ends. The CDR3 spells CASSMAGDYTF. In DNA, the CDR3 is TGTGCCAGTAGTATGGCCGGGGACTACACCTTC. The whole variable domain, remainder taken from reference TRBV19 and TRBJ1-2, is DGGITQSPKYLFRKEGQNVTLSCEQNLNHDAMYWYRQDPGQGLRLIYYSQIVNDFQKGDIAEGYSVSREKKESFPLTVTSAQKNPTAFYLCASSMAGDYTFGSGTRLTVV.

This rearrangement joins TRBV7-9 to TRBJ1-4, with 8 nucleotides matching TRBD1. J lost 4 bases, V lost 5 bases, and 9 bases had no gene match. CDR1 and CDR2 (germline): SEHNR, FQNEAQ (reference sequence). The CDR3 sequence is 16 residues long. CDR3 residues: CASSSGQGLINEKLFF. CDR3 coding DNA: TGTGCCAGCAGCAGTGGACAGGGTCTTATTAATGAAAAACTGTTTTTT.

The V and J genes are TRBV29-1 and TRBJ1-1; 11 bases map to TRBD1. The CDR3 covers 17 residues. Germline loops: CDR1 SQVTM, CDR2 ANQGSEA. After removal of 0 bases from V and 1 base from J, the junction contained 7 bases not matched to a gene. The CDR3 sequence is CSVEDPWTGGTNTEAFF. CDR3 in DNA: TGCAGCGTTGAAGATCCCTGGACAGGGGGCACGAACACTGAAGCTTTCTTT.

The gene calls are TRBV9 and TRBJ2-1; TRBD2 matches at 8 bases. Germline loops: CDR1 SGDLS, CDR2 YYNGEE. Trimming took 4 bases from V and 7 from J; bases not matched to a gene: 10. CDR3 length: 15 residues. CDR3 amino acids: CASSPGSGSSNEQFF. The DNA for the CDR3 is TGTGCCAGCAGCCCCGGAAGCGGGAGTTCGAATGAGCAGTTCTTC.

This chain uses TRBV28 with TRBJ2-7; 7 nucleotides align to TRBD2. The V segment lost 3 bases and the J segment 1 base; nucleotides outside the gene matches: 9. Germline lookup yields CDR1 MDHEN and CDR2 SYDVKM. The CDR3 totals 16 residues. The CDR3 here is CASSFPGASGSYEQYF. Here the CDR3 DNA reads TGTGCCAGCAGTTTCCCCGGGGCTAGCGGTTCCTACGAGCAGTACTTC. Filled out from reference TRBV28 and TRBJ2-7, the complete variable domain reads DVKVTQSSRYLVKRTGEKVFLECVQDMDHENMFWYRQDPGLGLRLIYFSYDVKMKEKGDIPEGYSVSREKKERFSLILESASTNQTSMYLCASSFPGASGSYEQYFGPGTRLTVT.

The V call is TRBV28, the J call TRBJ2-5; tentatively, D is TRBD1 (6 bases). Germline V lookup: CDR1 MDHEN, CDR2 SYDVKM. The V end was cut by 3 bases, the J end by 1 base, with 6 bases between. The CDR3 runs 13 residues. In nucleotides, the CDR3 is TGTGCCAGCAGTTTGGACAGCCAAGAGACCCAGTACTTC. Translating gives CASSLDSQETQYF.

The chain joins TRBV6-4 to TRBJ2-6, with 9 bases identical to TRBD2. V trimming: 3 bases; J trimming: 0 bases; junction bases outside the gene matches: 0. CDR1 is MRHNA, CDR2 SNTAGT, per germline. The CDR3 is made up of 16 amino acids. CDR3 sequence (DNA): TGTGCCAGCAGTGAGCGGGGGGGCTCTGGGGCCAACGTCCTGACTTTC. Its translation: CASSERGGSGANVLTF.

For the CDR3, the DNA is TGTGCCAGCAGCCAAGTATCCGGGGTGGAGTACGAGCAGTACTTC. Encoded protein: CASSQVSGVEYEQYF. The chain carries TRBV4-2 and TRBJ2-7, with D possibly being TRBD2 (5 bases). This CDR3 has 15 residues. Deletions cut 1 base from V and 4 bases from J, with 14 bases between. Germline CDR1 is LGHNA and CDR2 is YNFKEQ.

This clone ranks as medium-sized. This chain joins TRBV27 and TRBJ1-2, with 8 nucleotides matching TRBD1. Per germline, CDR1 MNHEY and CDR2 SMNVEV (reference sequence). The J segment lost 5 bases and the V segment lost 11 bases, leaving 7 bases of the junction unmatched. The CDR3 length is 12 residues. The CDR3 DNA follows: TGTGCCTCCGGACAGGGCTTATATGGCTACACCTTC. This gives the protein CASGQGLYGYTF.

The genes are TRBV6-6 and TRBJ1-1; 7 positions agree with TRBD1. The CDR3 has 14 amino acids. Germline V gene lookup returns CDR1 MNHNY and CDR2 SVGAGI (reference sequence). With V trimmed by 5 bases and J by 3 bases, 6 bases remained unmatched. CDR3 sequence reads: CASSVTGRDTEAFF. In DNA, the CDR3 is TGTGCCAGCAGTGTGACAGGGCGAGACACTGAAGCTTTCTTT.

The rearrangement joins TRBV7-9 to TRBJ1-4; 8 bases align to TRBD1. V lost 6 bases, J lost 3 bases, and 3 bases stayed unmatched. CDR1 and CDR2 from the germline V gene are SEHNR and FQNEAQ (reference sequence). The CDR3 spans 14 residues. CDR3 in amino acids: CASRQGGANEKLFF. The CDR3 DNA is TGTGCCAGCAGACAGGGGGGAGCTAATGAAAAACTGTTTTTT.